This T cell receptor beta chain is drawn from a study of patients and donors after allogeneic stem cell transplantation. Each CDR3 protein is one row after TCRdb ran MiXCR on the RT-PCR reads. The profile shows about a million distinct CDR3 sequences, roughly 17% of them singletons. This CDR3 is built from 13 residues. V was shortened by 2 bases and J by 4 bases, with 8 bases between the two germline ends. CDR1 and CDR2 from the germline V gene are MNHEY and SVGAGI. The source is a human donor who was either an allogeneic HSCT recipient or a stem cell or donor lymphocyte infusion donor (not recorded which). It is not recorded whose cells these are; they may come from a transplant donor. Input material: blood, either unsorted or a sorted T cell fraction (not recorded which). The V call is TRBV6-5, the J call TRBJ1-2, with D perhaps matching TRBD1 (6 bases). CDR3 sequence reads: CASSYPDSYGYTF. The CDR3 nucleotides read TGTGCCAGCAGTTACCCGGACAGCTATGGCTACACCTTC.